This T cell receptor (beta chain) is from a study of shared clonotypes between healthy human individuals. Points on this clone: This CDR3 is also generated by other DNA sequences in the sample.

Within Nashville, Tennessee resided all donors, each a Caucasian adult. TCRdb's copy holds only in-frame clones and misses some; the assay was immunoSEQ multiplex PCR. The table has about 2 million clones, 85% to 95% seen once; the top ten hold 0.13%. Trimming took 1 base from V and 6 from J, leaving 4 bases between them. Per the germline V gene, CDR1 is MGHRA and CDR2 is YSYEKL. The CDR3 runs 11 residues. Sample: naive CD4+ T cells sorted from blood. Subset: CD45RA+ positively selected. The TCR sequence derives from a man between 18 and 29 years old in good health. The gene calls are TRBV4-1 and TRBJ2-7, with D unresolved. CDR3: CASSQGREQYF. CDR3 nucleotide sequence: TGCGCCAGCAGCCAAGGACGCGAGCAGTACTTC.